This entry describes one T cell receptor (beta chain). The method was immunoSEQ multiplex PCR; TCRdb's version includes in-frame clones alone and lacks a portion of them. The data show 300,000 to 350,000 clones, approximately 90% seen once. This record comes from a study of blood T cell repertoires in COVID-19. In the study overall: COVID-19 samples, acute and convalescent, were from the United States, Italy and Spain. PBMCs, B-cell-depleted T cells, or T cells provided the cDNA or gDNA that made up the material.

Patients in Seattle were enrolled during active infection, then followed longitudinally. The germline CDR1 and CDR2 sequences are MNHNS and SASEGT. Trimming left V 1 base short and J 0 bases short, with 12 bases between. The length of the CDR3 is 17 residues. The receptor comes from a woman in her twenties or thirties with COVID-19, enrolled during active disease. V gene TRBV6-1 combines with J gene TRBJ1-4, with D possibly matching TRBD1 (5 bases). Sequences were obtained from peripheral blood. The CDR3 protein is CASSEGFGGATNEKLFF. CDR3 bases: TGTGCCAGCAGTGAAGGGTTCGGGGGGGCAACTAATGAAAAACTGTTTTTT.